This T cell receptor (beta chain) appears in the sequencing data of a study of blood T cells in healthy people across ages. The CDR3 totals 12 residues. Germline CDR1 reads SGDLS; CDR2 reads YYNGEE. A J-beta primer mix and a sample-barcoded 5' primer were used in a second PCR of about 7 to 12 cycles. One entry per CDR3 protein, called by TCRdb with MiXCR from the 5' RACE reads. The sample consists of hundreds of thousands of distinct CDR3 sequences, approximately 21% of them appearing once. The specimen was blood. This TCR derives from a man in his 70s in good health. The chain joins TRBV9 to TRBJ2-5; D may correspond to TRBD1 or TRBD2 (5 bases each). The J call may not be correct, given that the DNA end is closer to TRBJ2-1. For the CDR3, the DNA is TGTGCCAGCAGCGTACGCAGGGACGGGCAGTTCTTC. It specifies CASSVRRDGQFF.